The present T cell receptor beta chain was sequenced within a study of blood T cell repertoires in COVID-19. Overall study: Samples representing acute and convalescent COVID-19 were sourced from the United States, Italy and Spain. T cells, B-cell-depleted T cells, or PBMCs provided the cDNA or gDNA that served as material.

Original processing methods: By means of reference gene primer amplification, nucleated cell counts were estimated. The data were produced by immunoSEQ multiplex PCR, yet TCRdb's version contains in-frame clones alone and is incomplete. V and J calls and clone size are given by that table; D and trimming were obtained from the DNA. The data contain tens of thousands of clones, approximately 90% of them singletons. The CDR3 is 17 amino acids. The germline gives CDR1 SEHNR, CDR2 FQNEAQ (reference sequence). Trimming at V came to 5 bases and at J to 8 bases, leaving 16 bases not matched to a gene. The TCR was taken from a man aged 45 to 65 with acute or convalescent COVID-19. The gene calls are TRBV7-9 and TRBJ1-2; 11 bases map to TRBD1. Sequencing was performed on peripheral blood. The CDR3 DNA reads TGTGCCAGCAGCCCCCTCGGGGGGGACAGGGGGAATCAGGGCTACACCTTC. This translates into CASSPLGGDRGNQGYTF.